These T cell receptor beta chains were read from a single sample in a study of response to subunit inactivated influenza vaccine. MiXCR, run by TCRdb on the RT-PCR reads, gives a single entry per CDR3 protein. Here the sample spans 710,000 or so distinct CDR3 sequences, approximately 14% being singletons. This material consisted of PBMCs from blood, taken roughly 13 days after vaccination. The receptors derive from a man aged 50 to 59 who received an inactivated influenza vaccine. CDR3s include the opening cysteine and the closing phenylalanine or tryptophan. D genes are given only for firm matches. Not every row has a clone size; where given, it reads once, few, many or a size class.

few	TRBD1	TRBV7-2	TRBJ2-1	TGTGCCAGCAGCGACCTGGGACAGGGGATAGGTGAGCAGTTCTTC	CASSDLGQGIGEQFF
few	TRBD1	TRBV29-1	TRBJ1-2	TGCAGCGTGGAGACAGGGTGGTCTAACTATGGCTACACCTTC	CSVETGWSNYGYTF
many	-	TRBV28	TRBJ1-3	TGTGCCAGCAGTTTAGACAGCTCTGGAAACACCATATATTTT	CASSLDSSGNTIYF
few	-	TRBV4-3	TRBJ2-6	TGCGCCAGCAGCCAAGATCTCGCTAGGGTCGCTTCTGGGGCCAACGTCCTGACTTTC	CASSQDLARVASGANVLTF
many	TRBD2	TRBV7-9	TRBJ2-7	TGTGCCAGCAGCTTCGCTAGCGGGAGCGTCAACGAGCAGTACTTC	CASSFASGSVNEQYF
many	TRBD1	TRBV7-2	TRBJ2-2	TGTGCCAGCAGCCCACGACAGGGACGGACCGGGGAGCTGTTTTTT	CASSPRQGRTGELFF
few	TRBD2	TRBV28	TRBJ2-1	TGTGCCAGCAGTTTATTATTCGGGACTAGCGGTGATAATGAGCAGTTCTTC	CASSLLFGTSGDNEQFF
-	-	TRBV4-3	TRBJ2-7	TGCGCCAGCAGCCAATGGGGGCAGAGGGGCCACGAGCAGTACTTC	CASSQWGQRGHEQYF
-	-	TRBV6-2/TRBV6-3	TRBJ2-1	TGTGCCAGCAGTTACTCGGCGGTAGAATACAATGAGCAGTTCTTC	CASSYSAVEYNEQFF
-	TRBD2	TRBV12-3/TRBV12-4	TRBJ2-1	TGTGCCAGCAGCAATACTGAGCGGGAGTCAAAGAATGAGCAGTTCTTC	CASSNTERESKNEQFF
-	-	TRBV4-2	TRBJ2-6	TGTGCCAGCAGCCTACGACAGGTCGGTCGGGCTGGGGCCAACGTCCTGACTTTC	CASSLRQVGRAGANVLTF
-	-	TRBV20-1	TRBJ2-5	TGCAGTGCTAGAGATGGCGGAGCCCAAGAGACCCAGTACTTC	CSARDGGAQETQYF
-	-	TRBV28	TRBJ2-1	TGTGCCAACCACTTCCGCTGTCAAGTCCAGTTCTTC	CANHFRCQVQFF
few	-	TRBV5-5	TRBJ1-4	TGTGCCAGCAGCATGCAGGGGATTGCAACTAATGAAAAACTGTTTTTT	CASSMQGIATNEKLFF
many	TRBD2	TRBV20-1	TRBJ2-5	TGCAGTGCTAGACGTAGCGGGGGGCCGACGGATCAAGAGACCCAGTACTTC	CSARRSGGPTDQETQYF
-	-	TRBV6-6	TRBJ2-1	TGTGCCAGCAGTTACGGGGGGATTAATGAGCAGTTCTTC	CASSYGGINEQFF
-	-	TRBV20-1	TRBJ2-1	TGCAGTGCTAATCCCCGCAATGAGCAGTTCTTC	CSANPRNEQFF
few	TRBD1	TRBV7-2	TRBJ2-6	TGTGCCAGCAGCTTAGGACAGGGCTATGGGGCCAACGTCCTGACTTTC	CASSLGQGYGANVLTF
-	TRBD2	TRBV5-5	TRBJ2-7	TGTGCCAGCAGCTTGTCGGGGGGGCTCTCCTACGAGCAGTACTTC	CASSLSGGLSYEQYF
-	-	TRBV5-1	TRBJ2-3	TGCGCCAGCAGCTTAGGAGTTCCAGATACGCAGTATTTT	CASSLGVPDTQYF
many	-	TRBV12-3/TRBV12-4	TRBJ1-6	TGTGCCAGCAGCCGATGGACCTCACCCCTCCACTTT	CASSRWTSPLHF
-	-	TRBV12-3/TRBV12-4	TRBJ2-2	TGTGCCAGCACCCCGGGGGAGGGGGACACCGGGGAGCTGTTTTTT	CASTPGEGDTGELFF
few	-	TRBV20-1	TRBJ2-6	TGCAGTGCTGCTTTAGACGCCTCTGGGGCCAACGTCCTGACTTTC	CSAALDASGANVLTF
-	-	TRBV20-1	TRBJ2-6	TGCAGTGCTCGGAGGTGGGTCCCCGGGGCCAACGTCCTGACTTTC	CSARRWVPGANVLTF
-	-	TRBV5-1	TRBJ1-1	TGCGCCAGCAGCCCCGGGGGCGGACTGAGGAACACTGAAGCTTTCTTT	CASSPGGGLRNTEAFF
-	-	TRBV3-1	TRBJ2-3	TGTGCCAGCAGCCAAGATCGTGGCGGGGGCATGGTGGATACGCAGTATTTT	CASSQDRGGGMVDTQYF
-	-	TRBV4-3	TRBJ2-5	TGCGCCAGCAGCCAAGGGTTGTCGGAGACCCAGTACTTC	CASSQGLSETQYF
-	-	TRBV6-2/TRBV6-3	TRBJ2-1	TGTGCCAGCAGTTACAACTACAACAATGAGCAGTTCTTC	CASSYNYNNEQFF
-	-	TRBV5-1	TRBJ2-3	TGCGCCAGCAGCGCGGACACTTCAGATACGCAGTATTTT	CASSADTSDTQYF
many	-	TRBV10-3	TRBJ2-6	TGTGCCATCAGTAGGGCCGTAATGCGGGGGGCCAACGTCCTGACTTTC	CAISRAVMRGANVLTF
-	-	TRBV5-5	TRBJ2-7	TGTGCCAGCAGCTTGATGGTTGTGATCGGGGGCTCCTACGAGCAGTACTTC	CASSLMVVIGGSYEQYF
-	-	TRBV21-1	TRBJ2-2	TGTGCCAGCAGCAAAGCGCAGCGGGAGGGCCTTCTCGACACCGGGGAGCTGTTTTTT	CASSKAQREGLLDTGELFF
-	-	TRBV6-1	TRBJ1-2	TGTGCCAGCAGTGAAAGCGCGGCAGGGATTATCTATGGCTACACCTTC	CASSESAAGIIYGYTF
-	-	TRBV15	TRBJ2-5	TGTGCCACCAGACCCGGGACTTCCGAAGGAACCCAGTACTTC	CATRPGTSEGTQYF
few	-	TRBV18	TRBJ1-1	TGTGCCAGCTCACCTAAACCGAGAAGCACTGAAGCTTTCTTT	CASSPKPRSTEAFF
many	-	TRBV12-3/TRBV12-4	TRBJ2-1	TGTGCCAGCAGCCGTACTAGCTTTAATGAGCAGTTCTTC	CASSRTSFNEQFF
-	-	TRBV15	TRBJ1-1	TGTGCCACCAGCAGAGATTACAAGGGGTTGGACACTGAAGCTTTCTTT	CATSRDYKGLDTEAFF
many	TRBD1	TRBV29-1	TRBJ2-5	TGCAGCGTTGAAGATCGAGGACAGGGTCGAGAGACCCAGTACTTC	CSVEDRGQGRETQYF
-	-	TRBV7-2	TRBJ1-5	TGTGCCAGCAGCTTAGTAGGCGGACTCAATCAGCCCCAGCATTTT	CASSLVGGLNQPQHF
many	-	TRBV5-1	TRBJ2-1	TGCGCCAGCAGCCCCCTGGACAGACCATACAATGAGCAGTTCTTC	CASSPLDRPYNEQFF
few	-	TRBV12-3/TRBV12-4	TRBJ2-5	TGTGCCAGCAGCCCGACCGGGATGCAGACCCAGTACTTC	CASSPTGMQTQYF
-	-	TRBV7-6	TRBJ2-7	TGTGCCAGCAGTTCGAAGACAGGCTACACCTACGAGCAGTACTTC	CASSSKTGYTYEQYF